The 32 T cell receptor beta chains below were found in one sample sequenced in a study of Tregs in tolerant kidney transplant recipients. Measured with immunoSEQ multiplex PCR; TCRdb has only the in-frame clones, and not every one. The profile shows some 240,000 clones, approximately 83% of them singletons. The sample taken for sequencing was CD4+ T cells from blood. Receptors were obtained from a human donor in good health.

V gene TRBV6-1 combines with J gene TRBJ1-5; no reliable D call. Germline V gives CDR1 MNHNS, CDR2 SASEGT. V was trimmed by 2 bases and J by 0 bases, leaving 8 bases between them. The CDR3 is 15 residues long. CDR3 DNA sequence: TGTGCCAGCAGTGAACTAGGGATTAGCAATCAGCCCCAGCATTTT. Protein product: CASSELGISNQPQHF.

V usage is TRBV5-1 and J usage is TRBJ1-2; perhaps TRBD1 as D (6 bases). The CDR3 contains 13 residues. Germline-derived CDR1 and CDR2 are SGHRS and YFSETQ. V dropped 0 bases and J dropped 13 bases, with 16 bases sitting between them. CDR3 protein: CASSLDLNRVVTF. The DNA for the CDR3 is TGCGCCAGCAGCTTGGATTTAAACAGGGTGGTCACCTTC.

This clone appeared once. This chain connects TRBV18 to TRBJ2-3, with TRBD2 matching over 9 bases. V was clipped by 4 bases and J by 4 bases; unmatched bases: 6. The CDR3 contains 15 residues. The germline V gene has CDR1 KGHSH and CDR2 LQKENI. The CDR3 loop is CASSRNSGGADTQYF. The DNA of the CDR3 is TGTGCCAGCTCACGTAATAGCGGGGGCGCAGATACGCAGTATTTT.

J is TRBJ2-7 and V is TRBV15; 7 bases match TRBD1. The CDR3 spans 16 residues. Germline values: CDR1 LNHNV, CDR2 YYDKDF (reference sequence). V dropped 5 bases and J dropped 0; count of bases not matched to a gene: 10. In DNA, the CDR3 is TGTGCCACCAGCGGCCAGATGACAGGGCGCTCCTACGAGCAGTACTTC. Its protein is CATSGQMTGRSYEQYF.

The rearrangement links TRBV6-1 to TRBJ2-3, with TRBD2 identical over 8 bases. This CDR3 region has 14 residues. CDR1 and CDR2 from the germline V gene are MNHNS and SASEGT. With V trimmed by 6 bases and J by 5 bases, 7 bases remained unmatched. CDR3 coding DNA: TGTGCCAGCAGCCCCAGCGGGAGAGGAGATACGCAGTATTTT. It codes for CASSPSGRGDTQYF.

This sequence joins TRBV5-6 and TRBJ2-1; either TRBD1 or TRBD2 may fit D (6 bases each). V lost 8 bases and J lost 7, with 22 bases in between. Germline V gives CDR1 SGHDT, CDR2 YYEEEE. The CDR3 covers 15 residues. CDR3 DNA: TGTGCCAGACCGCTAGGGGGAGGCCCCGCAAATGAGCAGTTCTTC. The encoded protein is CARPLGGGPANEQFF.

The chain links TRBV5-1 to TRBJ1-2; no definite D call. The germline gives CDR1 SGHRS, CDR2 YFSETQ. V was pared by 1 base and J by 3 bases, with 10 bases between. The CDR3 consists of 14 residues. The CDR3 region is CASSLRWEDYGYTF. CDR3 DNA sequence: TGCGCCAGCAGCTTGAGGTGGGAGGACTATGGCTACACCTTC.

The chain couples TRBV5-4 to TRBJ1-5; the D is unclear. This CDR3 has 12 amino acids. CDR1 is SGHNT and CDR2 is YYREEE in the germline V gene (reference sequence). The V gene lost 0 bases and the J gene lost 6 bases, with 4 bases spanning the gap. The CDR3 region has the DNA TGTGCCAGCAGCTTGGATCGTCAGCCCCAGCATTTT. It codes for CASSLDRQPQHF.

The J gene is TRBJ2-2, the V gene TRBV6-1; 11 nucleotides agree with TRBD2. Germline CDR1 reads MNHNS; CDR2 reads SASEGT. This CDR3 is 16 amino acids long. Trimming took 4 bases from V and 3 from J; bases not matched to a gene: 4. In DNA, the CDR3 is TGTGCCAGCAGTGGGCTAGCGGGAGGTGACACCGGGGAGCTGTTTTTT. This codes for CASSGLAGGDTGELFF.

The rearrangement uses TRBV9 and TRBJ2-5, with D perhaps matching TRBD1 (7 bases). This CDR3 comprises 13 residues. From germline, CDR1 is SGDLS and CDR2 YYNGEE. The V and J ends lost 1 base and 5 bases respectively, with 9 bases between them. CDR3 amino acids: CASSVSGGETQYF. The CDR3 DNA follows: TGTGCCAGCAGCGTATCAGGGGGGGAGACCCAGTACTTC.

This chain joins TRBV2 and TRBJ2-1, with D tentatively TRBD2 (6 bases). CDR3 length: 15 residues. Trimming shortened V by 10 bases and J by 0 bases, and 16 bases separated the two germline ends. CDR1 SNHLY and CDR2 FYNNEI come from the germline V gene. CDR3 nucleotide sequence: TGTGCCATTCCGCCAAGGCGGGACTCCTACAATGAGCAGTTCTTC. As protein: CAIPPRRDSYNEQFF.

This clone was seen a single time. The gene calls are TRBV18 and TRBJ1-1; TRBD1 agrees at 10 bases. V trimming: 4 bases; J trimming: 3 bases; junction bases outside the gene matches: 5. Germline loops: CDR1 KGHSH, CDR2 LQKENI. The CDR3 extends over 15 amino acids. CDR3 region: CASSQRQGADTEAFF. For the CDR3, the DNA is TGTGCCAGCTCACAACGACAGGGGGCGGACACTGAAGCTTTCTTT.

The chain combines TRBV13 with TRBJ2-6, with 9 bases that match TRBD1. Trimming took 5 bases from V and 3 from J; bases not matched to a gene: 2. The CDR3 covers 15 residues. Germline V lookup: CDR1 PRHDT, CDR2 FYEKMQ (reference sequence). The CDR3 region is CASSTGGSGANVLTF. For the CDR3, the DNA is TGTGCCAGCAGCACAGGGGGCAGTGGGGCCAACGTCCTGACTTTC.

This chain uses TRBV18 with TRBJ2-5, with TRBD1 as a possible D gene (6 bases). V dropped 4 bases and J dropped 5 bases, with 14 bases sitting between them. This CDR3 has 14 amino acids. The germline CDR1 and CDR2 sequences are KGHSH and LQKENI. The CDR3 loop reads CASSLHRVQETQYF. CDR3 coding DNA: TGTGCCAGCTCACTACACAGGGTGCAGGAGACCCAGTACTTC.

The J gene is TRBJ1-1, the V gene TRBV19; no clear D gene. Germline CDR1 LNHDA, CDR2 SQIVND (reference sequence). The CDR3 covers 13 residues. V lost 5 bases, J lost 4 bases, and 11 bases lay in between. The CDR3, as DNA: TGTGCCAGTAGTGCGTTGGGTGGCACTGAAGCTTTCTTT. Its translation is CASSALGGTEAFF.

This sequence joins TRBV9 and TRBJ1-2; possibly TRBD1 for D (5 bases). Germline CDR1 is SGDLS and CDR2 is YYNGEE. V was clipped by 2 bases and J by 3 bases, with 26 bases between them. This CDR3 spans 19 amino acids. This CDR3 reads CASSVQAGLTGSSDYGYTF. CDR3 coding DNA: TGTGCCAGCAGCGTCCAAGCGGGGCTGACCGGAAGCTCGGACTATGGCTACACCTTC.

The CDR3 DNA reads TGTGCCAGCAGCTTCCGCGGGGCGAGCTCCTACAATGAGCAGTTCTTC. Amino acid sequence: CASSFRGASSYNEQFF. The chain links TRBV13 to TRBJ2-1; D possibly corresponds to TRBD2 (6 bases). Germline values: CDR1 PRHDT, CDR2 FYEKMQ (reference sequence). This CDR3 is built from 16 residues. Trimming cost V 3 bases and J 0 bases, with 12 bases left between them.

V and J are TRBV4-1 and TRBJ1-1; D might be TRBD1 (6 bases). This CDR3 is built from 16 residues. Germline CDR1 reads MGHRA; CDR2 reads YSYEKL. The ends were cut back, 3 bases at V and 1 base at J, with 15 bases in the middle. CDR3 region: CASSQGPGATNTEAFF. CDR3 DNA: TGCGCCAGCAGCCAGGGGCCAGGGGCCACGAACACTGAAGCTTTCTTT.

The chain joins TRBV19 to TRBJ1-1; 10 nucleotides match TRBD1. The CDR3 totals 14 residues. The V and J ends lost 6 bases and 4 bases, in that order; junction bases with no gene match: 5. Germline CDR1 is LNHDA and CDR2 is SQIVND (reference sequence). The CDR3 sequence: CASSPDRGATEAFF. CDR3 nucleotide sequence: TGTGCCAGTAGCCCGGACAGGGGGGCCACTGAAGCTTTCTTT.

The gene calls are TRBV6-1 and TRBJ2-7, with no clear D. V lost 6 bases and J 0 bases, leaving 12 bases between the germline ends. Germline CDR1 MNHNS, CDR2 SASEGT. This CDR3 has 14 residues. The CDR3 loop is CASRPRFLSYEQYF. Here the CDR3 DNA reads TGTGCCAGCAGGCCCAGGTTCCTCTCCTACGAGCAGTACTTC.

This clone showed up just a few times. This chain links TRBV27 with TRBJ1-5; D unclear. The germline gives CDR1 MNHEY, CDR2 SMNVEV (reference sequence). The CDR3 runs to 14 residues. The V end lost 4 bases, the J end lost 5 bases, and 12 bases lay between the germline ends. The CDR3 DNA reads TGTGCCAGCAGTTCGGCCTTACGCGATCAGCCCCAGCATTTT. It is translated as CASSSALRDQPQHF.

The J gene is TRBJ1-2, the V gene TRBV7-3; D is undetermined. The V end was cut by 1 base, the J end by 7 bases, with 7 bases between. The CDR3 is 12 residues long. Per the germline V gene, CDR1 is SGHTA and CDR2 is FQGTGA. Here the CDR3 reads CASSLNGGGYTF. The DNA for the CDR3 is TGTGCCAGCAGCTTAAACGGTGGTGGCTACACCTTC.

The V gene is TRBV21-1, the J gene TRBJ2-7. TRBV21-1 is a recognized pseudogene. The CDR3 is 12 amino acids. The CDR3 reads CASSNRTDEQYF. CDR3 DNA: TGTGCCAGCAGCAACCGGACGGACGAGCAGTACTTC.

This clone was seen a single time. The CDR3 is CAISASTGEYGYTF. The CDR3 DNA reads as TGTGCCATCAGTGCCTCCACGGGAGAGTATGGCTACACCTTC. The J gene is TRBJ1-2, the V gene TRBV10-3; D remains unclear. Germline V gene sequence: CDR1 ENHRY, CDR2 SYGVKD. There are 14 residues in the CDR3. V lost 4 bases and J lost 5, with 14 bases in between.

In its sample, this clone was seen once. V and J are TRBV9 and TRBJ2-1; TRBD1 aligns across 10 bases. Germline trimming cut 4 bases from V and 8 bases from J; bases unmatched to any gene: 3. Germline CDR1 reads SGDLS; CDR2 reads YYNGEE. The CDR3 length is 13 residues. The CDR3 loop is CASSRQGAYEQFF. CDR3 DNA: TGTGCCAGCAGCCGACAGGGGGCCTATGAGCAGTTCTTC.

The chain uses TRBV7-3 and TRBJ2-1; D might be TRBD2 (6 bases). Germline CDR1 SGHTA, CDR2 FQGTGA. This CDR3 contains 15 residues. The V end was cut by 0 bases, the J end by 2 bases, with 8 bases between. The CDR3 protein is CASSLTSGAYNEQFF. CDR3 nucleotides: TGTGCCAGCAGCTTAACTAGCGGAGCCTACAATGAGCAGTTCTTC.

This chain links TRBV29-1 with TRBJ2-2; 7 bases fit TRBD2. Germline CDR1 SQVTM, CDR2 ANQGSEA. Trimming took 7 bases from V and 0 from J; bases not matched to a gene: 5. There are 14 residues in the CDR3. The CDR3 sequence: CSASGLTNTGELFF. The CDR3, as DNA: TGCAGCGCTAGCGGACTTACGAACACCGGGGAGCTGTTTTTT.

This clone was found once. The CDR3 DNA is TGTGCCTGGGCCCAGGGGTCCTACAATGAGCAGTTCTTC. As protein: CAWAQGSYNEQFF. The chain employs TRBV30 and TRBJ2-1, with D perhaps matching TRBD1 (6 bases). The CDR3 is 13 amino acids. Germline loops: CDR1 GTSNPN, CDR2 SVGIG (reference sequence). The V and J ends lost 5 bases and 1 base respectively, with 9 bases between them.

The chain uses TRBV7-9 and TRBJ2-3; TRBD2 agrees at 10 bases. Trimming cost V 8 bases and J 3 bases; bases outside gene matches: 11. The CDR3 runs to 16 residues. CDR1 is SEHNR and CDR2 is FQNEAQ in the germline V gene (reference sequence). CDR3 amino acids: CASGGLALSRTDTQYF. DNA for the CDR3: TGTGCCAGCGGGGGACTAGCGCTCAGTCGGACAGATACGCAGTATTTT.

In its sample, this clone was seen a few times. V gene TRBV6-1 combines with J gene TRBJ2-7; D perhaps matches TRBD1 (5 bases). Trimming removed 7 bases at V and 4 bases at J, with 20 bases between. Germline values: CDR1 MNHNS, CDR2 SASEGT. The CDR3 is 15 residues long. The CDR3 here is CASKEQGAGLYEQYF. The DNA for the CDR3 is TGTGCCAGCAAGGAGCAAGGGGCAGGGTTGTACGAGCAGTACTTC.

This chain uses TRBV1 with TRBJ2-5; the DNA was not used to check the table's D call, TRBD1. TRBV1 corresponds to a pseudogene. CDR3 length: 17 amino acids. The CDR3 loop is CTSSPEKKQGFGETQYF. CDR3 coding DNA: TGCACCAGCAGCCCCGAAAAAAAACAGGGGTTCGGGGAGACCCAGTACTTC.

This chain joins TRBV9 and TRBJ1-6; D not resolved. V was pared by 0 bases and J by 5 bases, with 6 bases between. Germline CDR1 is SGDLS and CDR2 is YYNGEE. CDR3 length: 14 residues. The CDR3 DNA follows: TGTGCCAGCAGCGTAGACGGGAATAATTCACCCCTCCACTTT. Encoded protein: CASSVDGNNSPLHF.